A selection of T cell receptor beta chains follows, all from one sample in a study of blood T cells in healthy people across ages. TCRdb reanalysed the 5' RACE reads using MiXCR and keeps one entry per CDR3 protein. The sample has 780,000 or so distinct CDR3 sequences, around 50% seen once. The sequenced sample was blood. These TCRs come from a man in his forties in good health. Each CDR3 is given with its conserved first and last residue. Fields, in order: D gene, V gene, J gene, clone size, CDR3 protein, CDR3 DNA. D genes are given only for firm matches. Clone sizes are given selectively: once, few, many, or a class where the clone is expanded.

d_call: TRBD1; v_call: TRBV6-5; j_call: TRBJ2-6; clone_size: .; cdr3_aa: CASATGVGANVLTF; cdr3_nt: TGTGCCAGCGCGACAGGGGTTGGGGCCAACGTCCTGACTTTC
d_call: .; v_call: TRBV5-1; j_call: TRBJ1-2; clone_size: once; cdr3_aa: CASRSGPVPPNNYGYTF; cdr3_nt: TGCGCCAGCAGATCCGGGCCCGTACCACCTAATAACTATGGCTACACCTTC
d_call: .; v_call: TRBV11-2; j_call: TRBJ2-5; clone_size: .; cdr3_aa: CASSLVVERQTQYF; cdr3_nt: TGTGCCAGCAGCTTAGTGGTAGAGAGACAGACCCAGTACTTC
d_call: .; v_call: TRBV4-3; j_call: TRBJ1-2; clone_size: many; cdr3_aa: CASSSTGANYGYTF; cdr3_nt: TGCGCCAGCTCCTCTACCGGGGCTAACTATGGCTACACCTTC
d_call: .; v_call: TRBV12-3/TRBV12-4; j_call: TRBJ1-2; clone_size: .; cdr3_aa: CASRSGTGPYGYTF; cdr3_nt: TGTGCCAGCAGGTCAGGGACGGGTCCCTATGGCTACACCTTC
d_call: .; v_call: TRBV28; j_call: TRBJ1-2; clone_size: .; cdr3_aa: CASSLRGRNYGYTF; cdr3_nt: TGTGCCAGCAGTTTACGGGGGCGGAACTATGGCTACACCTTC
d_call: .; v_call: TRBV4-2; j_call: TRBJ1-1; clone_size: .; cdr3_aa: CASSQDPSERNTEAFF; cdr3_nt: TGTGCCAGCAGCCAAGACCCCTCAGAAAGGAACACTGAAGCTTTCTTT
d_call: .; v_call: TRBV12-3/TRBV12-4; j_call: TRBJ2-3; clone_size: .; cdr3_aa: CASSFKGTDTQYF; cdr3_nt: TGTGCCAGCAGTTTTAAGGGGACAGATACGCAGTATTTT
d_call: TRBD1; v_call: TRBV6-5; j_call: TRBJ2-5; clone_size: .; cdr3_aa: CASSPGQGGEETQYF; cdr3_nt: TGTGCCAGCAGTCCCGGACAGGGAGGAGAAGAGACCCAGTACTTC
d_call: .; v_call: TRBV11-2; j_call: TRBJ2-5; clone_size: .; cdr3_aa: CASSSSQLRQETQYF; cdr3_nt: TGTGCCAGCAGCTCCAGCCAACTACGACAAGAGACCCAGTACTTC
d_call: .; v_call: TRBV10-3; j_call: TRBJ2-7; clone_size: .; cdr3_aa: CAISEAQLVIYEQYF; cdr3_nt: TGTGCCATCAGTGAGGCGCAACTAGTCATCTACGAGCAGTACTTC
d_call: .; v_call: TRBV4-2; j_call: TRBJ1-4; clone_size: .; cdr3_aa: CASSLKVGAANEKLFF; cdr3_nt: TGTGCCAGCAGCCTCAAAGTTGGGGCAGCTAATGAAAAACTGTTTTTT
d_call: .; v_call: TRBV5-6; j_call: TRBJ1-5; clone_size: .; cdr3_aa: CASSSLDLGGQPQHF; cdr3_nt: TGTGCCAGCAGCTCACTCGACCTCGGGGGTCAGCCCCAGCATTTT
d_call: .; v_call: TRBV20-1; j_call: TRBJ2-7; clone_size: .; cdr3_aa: CSARSSEITSSYEQYF; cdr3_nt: TGCAGTGCTAGGAGCAGCGAGATCACCAGCTCCTACGAGCAGTACTTC
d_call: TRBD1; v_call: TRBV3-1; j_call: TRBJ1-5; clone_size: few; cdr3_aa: CASSRDRDQPQHF; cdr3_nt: TGTGCCAGCAGCCGTGACAGGGATCAGCCCCAGCATTTT
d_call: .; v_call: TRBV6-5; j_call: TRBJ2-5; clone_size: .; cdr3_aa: CASAPRGETQYF; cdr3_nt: TGTGCCAGCGCTCCGCGAGGGGAGACCCAGTACTTC
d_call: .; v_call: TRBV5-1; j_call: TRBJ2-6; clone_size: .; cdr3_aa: CASRNPSGANVLTF; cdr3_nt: TGCGCCAGCAGAAACCCCTCTGGGGCCAACGTCCTGACTTTC
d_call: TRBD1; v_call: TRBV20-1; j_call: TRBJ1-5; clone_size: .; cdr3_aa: CSARDSRQGSNQPQHF; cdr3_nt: TGCAGTGCTAGAGACTCCCGACAGGGTAGCAATCAGCCCCAGCATTTT
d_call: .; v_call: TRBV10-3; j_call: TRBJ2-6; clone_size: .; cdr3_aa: CAISADGSGANVLTF; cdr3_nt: TGTGCCATCTCGGCGGACGGGTCTGGGGCCAACGTCCTGACTTTC
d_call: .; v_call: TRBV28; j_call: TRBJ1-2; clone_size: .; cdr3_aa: CASSLPGSTALGNYGYTF; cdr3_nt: TGTGCCAGCAGTTTGCCCGGGTCGACCGCCCTAGGCAACTATGGCTACACCTTC
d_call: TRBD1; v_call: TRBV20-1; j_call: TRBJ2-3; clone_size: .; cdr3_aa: CSARRTGEPDTQYF; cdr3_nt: TGCAGTGCTAGGAGGACAGGGGAACCAGATACGCAGTATTTT
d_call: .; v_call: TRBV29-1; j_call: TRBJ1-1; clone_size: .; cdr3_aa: CSVGHGGRTEAFF; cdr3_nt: TGCAGCGTGGGTCATGGGGGAAGGACTGAAGCTTTCTTT
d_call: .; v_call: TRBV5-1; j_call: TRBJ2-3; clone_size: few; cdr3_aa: CASSLRGPTDTQYF; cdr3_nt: TGCGCCAGCAGCTTGAGAGGGCCCACAGATACGCAGTATTTT
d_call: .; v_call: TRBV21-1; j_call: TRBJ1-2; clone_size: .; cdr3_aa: CASSKAFRVWGVNYGYTF; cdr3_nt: TGTGCCAGCAGCAAAGCATTTCGGGTTTGGGGCGTTAACTATGGCTACACCTTC
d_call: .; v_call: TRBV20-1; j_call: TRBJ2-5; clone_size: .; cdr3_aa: CSSRTPPETQYF; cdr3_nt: TGCAGTTCTCGGACACCTCCAGAGACCCAGTACTTC
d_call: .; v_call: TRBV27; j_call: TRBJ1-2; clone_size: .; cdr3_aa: CASAEQGYYGYTF; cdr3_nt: TGTGCCAGCGCCGAACAGGGTTACTATGGCTACACCTTC
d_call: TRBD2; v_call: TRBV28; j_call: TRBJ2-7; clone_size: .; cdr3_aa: CASSSPRGAPGEQYF; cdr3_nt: TGTGCCAGCAGTTCCCCGCGGGGGGCGCCGGGAGAGCAGTACTTC
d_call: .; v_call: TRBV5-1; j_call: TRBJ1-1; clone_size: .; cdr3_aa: CASSFGWGTEAFF; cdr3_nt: TGCGCCAGCAGCTTCGGATGGGGGACTGAAGCTTTCTTT
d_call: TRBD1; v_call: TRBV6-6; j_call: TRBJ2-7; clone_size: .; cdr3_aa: CASERDRGVREQYF; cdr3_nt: TGTGCCAGTGAGAGGGACAGGGGTGTCCGCGAGCAGTACTTC
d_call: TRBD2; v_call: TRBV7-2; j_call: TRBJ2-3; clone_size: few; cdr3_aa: CASSLEMRGGEDTQYF; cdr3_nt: TGTGCCAGCAGCTTAGAGATGCGGGGGGGAGAAGATACGCAGTATTTT
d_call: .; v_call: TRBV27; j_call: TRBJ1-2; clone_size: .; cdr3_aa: CASSWAGSGPLDHYGYTF; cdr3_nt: TGTGCCAGCAGTTGGGCAGGGTCGGGGCCTCTGGATCACTATGGCTACACCTTC
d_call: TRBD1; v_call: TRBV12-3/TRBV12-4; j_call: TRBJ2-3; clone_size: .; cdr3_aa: CASSLPLDRHTDTQYF; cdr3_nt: TGTGCCAGCAGTTTACCCTTGGACAGGCACACAGATACGCAGTATTTT
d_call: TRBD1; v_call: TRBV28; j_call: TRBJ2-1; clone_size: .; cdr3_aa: CASSTFGTGTYNEQFF; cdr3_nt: TGTGCCAGCAGTACTTTCGGGACAGGGACCTACAATGAGCAGTTCTTC
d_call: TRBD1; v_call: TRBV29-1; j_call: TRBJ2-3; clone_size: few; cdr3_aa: CSVRQGAFTDTQYF; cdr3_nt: TGCAGCGTTCGACAGGGGGCCTTCACAGATACGCAGTATTTT
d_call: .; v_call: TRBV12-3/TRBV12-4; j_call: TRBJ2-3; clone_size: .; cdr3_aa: CASSSSQGKGLDTQYF; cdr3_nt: TGTGCCAGCAGTTCCTCCCAGGGTAAGGGTTTGGATACGCAGTATTTT
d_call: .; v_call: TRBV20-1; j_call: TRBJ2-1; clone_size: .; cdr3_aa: CSAPHLGSSYNEQFF; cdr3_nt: TGCAGTGCGCCCCATCTAGGAAGCTCCTACAATGAGCAGTTCTTC
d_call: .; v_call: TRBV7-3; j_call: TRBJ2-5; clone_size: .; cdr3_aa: CASSLNLLKEQYF; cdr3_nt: TGTGCCAGCAGCTTAAATCTCCTCAAGGAGCAGTACTTC
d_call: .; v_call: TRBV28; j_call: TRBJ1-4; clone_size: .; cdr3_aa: CASSLPHGVFEKLFF; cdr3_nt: TGTGCCAGCAGTTTGCCCCATGGAGTGTTTGAAAAACTGTTTTTT
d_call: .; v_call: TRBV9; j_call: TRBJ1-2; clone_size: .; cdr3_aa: CASSVEGVAGGYTF; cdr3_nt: TGTGCCAGCAGCGTCGAAGGGGTAGCCGGGGGCTACACCTTC
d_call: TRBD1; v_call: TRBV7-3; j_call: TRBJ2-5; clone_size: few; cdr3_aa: CASSKQGAGETQYF; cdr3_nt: TGTGCCAGCAGCAAACAGGGGGCAGGGGAGACCCAGTACTTC
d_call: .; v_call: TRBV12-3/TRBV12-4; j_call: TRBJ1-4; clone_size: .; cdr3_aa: CASSFGPGSGEKLFF; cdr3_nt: TGTGCCAGCAGTTTCGGGCCAGGTTCGGGCGAAAAACTGTTTTTT
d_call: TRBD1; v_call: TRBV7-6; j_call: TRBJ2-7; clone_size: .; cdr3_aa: CASSLSLAGGVTYEQYF; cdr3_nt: TGTGCCAGCAGCTTAAGTTTGGCAGGGGGCGTAACCTACGAGCAGTACTTC
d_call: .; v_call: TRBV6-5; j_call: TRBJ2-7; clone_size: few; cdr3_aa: CASSDRTTAQYF; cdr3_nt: TGTGCCAGCAGTGACAGAACGACTGCGCAGTACTTC
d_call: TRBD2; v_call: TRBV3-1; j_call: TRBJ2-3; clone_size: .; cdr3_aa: CASSHATSVGTDTQYF; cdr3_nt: TGTGCCAGCAGCCACGCAACTAGCGTAGGCACAGATACGCAGTATTTT
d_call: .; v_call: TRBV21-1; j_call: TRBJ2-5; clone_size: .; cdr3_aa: CASKARVQETQYF; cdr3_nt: TGTGCCAGCAAGGCCAGGGTGCAAGAGACCCAGTACTTC
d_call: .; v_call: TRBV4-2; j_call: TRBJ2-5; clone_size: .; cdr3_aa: CASSQEGGSIEETQYF; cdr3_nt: TGTGCCAGCAGCCAAGAAGGGGGGAGTATTGAAGAGACCCAGTACTTC
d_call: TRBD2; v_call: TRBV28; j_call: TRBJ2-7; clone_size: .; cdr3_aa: CASGTIDPIDETSAGSYEQYF; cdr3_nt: TGTGCCAGCGGTACAATCGACCCCATAGATGAGACTAGCGCGGGCTCCTACGAGCAGTACTTC
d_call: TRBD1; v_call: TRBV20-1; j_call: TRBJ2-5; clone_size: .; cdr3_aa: CSARDLSGQGAFSETQYF; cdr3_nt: TGCAGTGCTAGAGATCTATCAGGACAGGGAGCCTTCTCCGAGACCCAGTACTTC
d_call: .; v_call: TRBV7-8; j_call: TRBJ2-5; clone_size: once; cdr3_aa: CASSYQIPPETQYF; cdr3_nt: TGTGCCAGCAGCTATCAGATACCTCCAGAGACCCAGTACTTC
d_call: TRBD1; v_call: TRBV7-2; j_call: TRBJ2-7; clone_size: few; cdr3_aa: CASTTGVYEQYF; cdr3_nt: TGTGCCAGCACGACAGGGGTCTACGAGCAGTACTTC
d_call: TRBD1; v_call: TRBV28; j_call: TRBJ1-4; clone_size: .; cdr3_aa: CASSSIQGADEKLFF; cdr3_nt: TGTGCCAGCAGTTCAATACAGGGGGCGGATGAAAAACTGTTTTTT
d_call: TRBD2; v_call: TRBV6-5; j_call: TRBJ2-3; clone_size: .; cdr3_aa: CASILLTGTSSPDTQYF; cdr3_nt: TGTGCCAGCATTCTCCTAACCGGGACTAGCTCGCCAGATACGCAGTATTTT
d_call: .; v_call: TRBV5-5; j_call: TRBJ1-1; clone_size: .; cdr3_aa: CASSFSAWTEAFF; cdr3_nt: TGTGCCAGCAGCTTTTCGGCATGGACTGAAGCTTTCTTT
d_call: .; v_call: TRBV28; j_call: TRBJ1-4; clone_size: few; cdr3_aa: CASGTTGTNEKLFF; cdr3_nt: TGTGCCAGCGGAACGACAGGAACTAATGAAAAACTGTTTTTT